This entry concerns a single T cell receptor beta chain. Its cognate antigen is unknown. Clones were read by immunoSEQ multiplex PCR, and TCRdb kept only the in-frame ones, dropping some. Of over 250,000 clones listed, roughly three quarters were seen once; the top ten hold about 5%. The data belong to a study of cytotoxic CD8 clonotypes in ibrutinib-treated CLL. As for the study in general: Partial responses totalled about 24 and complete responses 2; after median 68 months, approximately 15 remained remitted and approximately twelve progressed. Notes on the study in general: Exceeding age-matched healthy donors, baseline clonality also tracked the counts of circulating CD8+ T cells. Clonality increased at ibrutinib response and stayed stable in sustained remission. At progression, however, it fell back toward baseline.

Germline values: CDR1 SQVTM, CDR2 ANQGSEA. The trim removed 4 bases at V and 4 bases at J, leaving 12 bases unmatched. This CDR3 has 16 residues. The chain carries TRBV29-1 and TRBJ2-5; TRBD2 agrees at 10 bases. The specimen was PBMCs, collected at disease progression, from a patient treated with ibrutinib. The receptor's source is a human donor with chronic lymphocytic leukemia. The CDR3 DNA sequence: TGCAGCGTTGCTCCTAGCGGGAGTAATTTTGGAGAGACCCAGTACTTC. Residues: CSVAPSGSNFGETQYF.